Listed here are 9 T cell receptor beta chains from one sample, sequenced in a study of cytomegalovirus exposure and HLA in healthy donors. Only in-frame clones appear in the TCRdb table, and some are missing; sequencing was by immunoSEQ multiplex PCR. The sample yields 150,000 to 200,000 clones, about 87% seen once. Source material: PBMCs. The receptor set was obtained from a young woman in good health and CMV-seronegative.

The V call is TRBV2, the J call TRBJ2-1; 8 nucleotides agree with TRBD1. Germline V gene data show CDR1 as SNHLY and CDR2 as FYNNEI. CDR3 length: 14 residues. V shed 6 bases, J shed 5 bases, and the junction held 6 bases outside the gene matches. The CDR3 here is CASRGTGANNEQFF. DNA for the CDR3: TGTGCCAGCAGAGGGACAGGAGCAAACAATGAGCAGTTCTTC.

The chain couples TRBV9 to TRBJ2-3; possible D gene TRBD2, 6 bases. Trimming took 2 bases from V and 2 from J, leaving 9 bases between them. The CDR3 contains 14 residues. Germline assignment: CDR1 SGDLS and CDR2 YYNGEE. CDR3 nucleotides: TGTGCCAGCAGCGTTGCGGGGAACACAGATACGCAGTATTTT. This translates into CASSVAGNTDTQYF. The full variable domain, rest sourced from reference TRBV9 and TRBJ2-3, is DSGVTQTPKHLITATGQRVTLRCSPRSGDLSVYWYQQSLDQGLQFLIQYYNGEERAKGNILERFSAQQFPDLHSELNLSSLELGDSALYFCASSVAGNTDTQYFGPGTRLTVL.

J is TRBJ2-1 and V is TRBV7-6; TRBD2 matches 13 bases. Germline CDR1 reads SGHVS; CDR2 reads FNYEAQ. V was pared by 6 bases and J by 5 bases, with 7 bases of the junction left unmatched. The CDR3 runs to 16 residues. The CDR3 sequence: CASSFYGTSGNNEQFF. As DNA, the CDR3 is TGTGCCAGCAGTTTTTATGGGACTAGCGGGAACAATGAGCAGTTCTTC.

The V and J genes are TRBV11-2 and TRBJ1-1; D remains unclear. Looked up from germline, CDR1 is SGHAT and CDR2 is FQNNGV. V gave up 8 bases and J gave up 5 bases, with 15 bases separating them. The CDR3 is 13 amino acids. The CDR3 coding sequence is TGTGCCAGCTTCAAACCTTCGGGAACTGAAGCTTTCTTT. As protein: CASFKPSGTEAFF.

This clone was detected only a few times. The CDR3 is CASSDAAKNQPQHF. As DNA, the CDR3 is TGCGCCAGCAGTGACGCGGCAAAAAATCAGCCCCAGCATTTT. The chain uses TRBV10-2 and TRBJ1-5; D is unresolved. The germline CDR1 and CDR2 sequences are WSHSY and SAAADI. Trimming removed 3 bases at V and 4 bases at J, with 10 bases between. This CDR3 region has 14 residues.

The chain carries TRBV4-1 and TRBJ2-5; D is unresolved. The V gene lost 6 bases and the J gene lost 5 bases, with 13 bases spanning the gap. This CDR3 is 13 amino acids long. The V gene's germline CDR1 is MGHRA and CDR2 YSYEKL. The DNA for the CDR3 is TGCGCCAGCAGTCTGACAAGGCCGGAGACCCAGTACTTC. Amino acid sequence: CASSLTRPETQYF.

V and J are TRBV19 and TRBJ2-7; 10 nucleotides match TRBD2. Germline V CDR1 and CDR2: LNHDA, SQIVND (reference sequence). Germline trimming cut 5 bases from V and 3 bases from J; bases unmatched to any gene: 10. The CDR3 length is 16 residues. CDR3 nucleotides: TGTGCCAGTAGTCCCCAAGCTAGCGGGGGAATCTACGAGCAGTACTTC. Its protein product is CASSPQASGGIYEQYF.

The DNA of the CDR3 is TGCGCCAGCAGCCCACTAGCGACCCTATGGAGGTCCCAGTACTTC. This encodes CASSPLATLWRSQYF. The chain employs TRBV5-1 and TRBJ2-5; TRBD2 aligns across 7 bases. This CDR3 is built from 15 residues. In germline, CDR1 is SGHRS, CDR2 YFSETQ. Germline trimming cut 4 bases from V and 9 bases from J; bases unmatched to any gene: 15.

Here the CDR3 reads CASSSGQGDYEQYF. CDR3 DNA: TGCGCCAGCAGCTCAGGACAGGGAGACTACGAGCAGTACTTC. V gene TRBV5-1 combines with J gene TRBJ2-7, with TRBD1 matching over 8 bases. The J segment lost 3 bases and the V segment lost 3 bases, leaving 5 bases of the junction unmatched. The CDR3 length is 14 residues. The germline gives CDR1 SGHRS, CDR2 YFSETQ.